This T cell receptor beta chain was profiled in a study of blood T cell repertoires in COVID-19. Study as a whole: COVID-19 samples from acute and convalescent phases originated in the United States, Italy and Spain. The cDNA or gDNA used as material had been derived from T cells, B-cell-depleted T cells, or PBMCs.

Per the germline V gene, CDR1 is KGHDR and CDR2 is SFDVKD. The CDR3 is made up of 16 amino acids. The trim removed 1 base at V and 3 bases at J, leaving 7 bases unmatched. Authors' processing steps: The authors estimated nucleated cell counts from reference gene primer amplification. Only in-frame clones appear in the TCRdb table, and some are missing; sequencing was by immunoSEQ multiplex PCR. Clonal size and the V and J genes are those of that table, whereas D and trimming came from the DNA. The table shows 130,000 or so clones, with around nine tenths occurring only once. The rearrangement joins TRBV24-1 to TRBJ2-7, with TRBD1 identical over 8 bases. The receptor comes from a woman aged 55 to 70 with acute or convalescent COVID-19. The sample comprised peripheral blood. CDR3 DNA: TGTGCCACCAGTGATTTCCCGGACAGGGTCGGCTACGAGCAGTACTTC. This translates into CATSDFPDRVGYEQYF.